This paragraph reports one T cell receptor (beta chain). Its antigen is not known. This entry is derived from a study of T-cell memory formation after mild COVID-19. Constant-segment primers were used for 5'RACE, and the resulting TCR alpha and TCR beta cDNA libraries carried sample barcodes and UMIs. One entry per CDR3 protein results from TCRdb running MiXCR on the 5' RACE reads. The sample has 150,000 to 200,000 distinct CDR3 sequences; roughly 10% are singletons. Study observations and caveats: Unconfirmed was the SARS-CoV-2 specificity of second-wave clones that peaked on day 37.

This CDR3 has 12 residues. V dropped 8 bases and J dropped 1 base, with 9 bases sitting between them. Germline-derived CDR1 and CDR2 are SGHTA and FQGNSA. The clonotype was recovered from a young man who had mild COVID-19 (a few samples of this study predate the infection). Cell type and time point are not known. The chain carries TRBV7-2 and TRBJ2-7; maybe TRBD2 (6 bases). What was sequenced was PBMCs or a T cell subset sorted from them (not recorded which). The CDR3 region is CASGRESYEQYF. For the CDR3, the DNA is TGTGCCAGCGGACGGGAGTCCTACGAGCAGTACTTC. Variable domain in full (rest from reference TRBV7-2 and TRBJ2-7): GAGVSQSPSNKVTEKGKDVELRCDPISGHTALYWYRQSLGQGLEFLIYFQGNSAPDKSGLPSDRFSAERTGGSVSTLTIQRTQQEDSAVYLCASGRESYEQYFGPGTRLTVT.